This entry concerns a single TCR beta chain. Its antigen is still unknown. The input lacks base qualities; no much larger clone sits a single base away. In total, 630 or so healthy bone marrow donors made up the cohort. At the time of sampling, all cohort members were nominally healthy, though unrecorded immune exposures were likely present. The donor tested CMV seronegative and was one of the 352 seronegative cohort members. A peripheral blood sample was collected from each donor, and TCR beta sequencing was performed on peripheral blood mononuclear cells. The Qiagen DNeasy Blood Extraction Kit was used to extract genomic DNA from the blood cell samples. These data originate in a study of cytomegalovirus exposure and HLA in healthy donors (dated by TCRdb to between 2016 and 2019). Background for the entire study: An earlier analysis of roughly 570 of the donors reported about 280 Gb of sequence data and approximately 120 million unique TCR beta sequences obtained from roughly 180 million T cells. About 320 gigabases of sequencing data and 78 million or so unique TCR sequences were included in an early release covering about 620 HLA-typed donors. The genetic ancestry cluster associated with self-reported Caucasian donors included 80% to 90% of the 350 to 500 genotyped donors. The aim of the study was to test whether cataloging public T cell receptors could identify signatures of past pathogen exposure. The study profiled the T cell repertoires of 550 to 700 subjects by immunosequencing and related them to cytomegalovirus serostatus. Besides the first cohort of 666 subjects, a separate validation cohort made up of roughly 130 different subjects was used. To predict cytomegalovirus infection status, the study combined high-throughput TCR immunosequencing, statistical association of individual TCRs with disease status, and machine learning. A later analysis re-analyzed previously published TCR beta repertoires from roughly 690 donors and added high-resolution HLA genotyping to study TCR occurrence patterns. In the later analysis, no new phenotypic data were used to find candidate immune exposures; instead, reliance was placed on TCR beta sequences and their occurrence across donors. An earlier analysis of nearly 600 of the donors applied high-throughput TCR beta sequencing to assess whether each TCR beta V gene segment acted as functional or pseudogenic. Donor age, sex, ethnicity and CMV serostatus were compiled alongside the repertoire data. A later genetic analysis used genome-wide SNP genotypes for about 60% of the roughly 670 donors, treating that subset as a discovery cohort. Every discovery cohort repertoire had been produced on one sequencing platform. HLA typing included class I and class II loci at four-digit resolution. The number of donors typed differed by locus, with 629-630 for A, B, C, DRB1 and DQB1, around 500 for DQA1, approximately 570 for DPA1, and some 440 for DPB1. Four to six DR-DQ haplotypes were handled as single units for association and clustering, since linkage in the cohort was strong. Among about 390 genotyped donors of the cohort, an average of approximately 250,000 unique TCR beta nucleotide sequences were sequenced per donor, about a sixth of them non-productive.

Overall study outcomes, separate from this receptor: An association between a missense DCLRE1C variant and V-gene and J-gene trimming of TCR beta chains was found in a later genetic analysis and replicated in an independent cohort. A further reported finding was that TCR beta sequences accurately predicted the HLA-A and HLA-B alleles for most subjects in the first cohort. Across donors, most TCR sequences were observed very rarely, whereas some public TCRs were present in many individuals. This cohort had only TCR beta chains sequenced, and the lack of alpha or paired-chain data limited which features could be detected. A cluster of highly shared sequence variants was judged likely to represent a technical artifact of the sequencing pipeline. In a later genetic analysis, fewer N-insertions in productive TCRs were reported among donors in an Asian-associated ancestry cluster than the roughly 710-donor mean. In vitro tests confirmed that a few of the cytomegalovirus-associated TCR beta chains recognize cytomegalovirus antigens. A later analysis reported that several top co-occurrence clusters appeared linked to parvovirus B19, influenza, CMV and Epstein-Barr virus. When HLA alleles, especially DR and DQ, strongly co-occurred, TCR associations were difficult to assign to individual alleles. Roughly uniform sequencing depth across donors was assumed in presence/absence analyses, although this assumption may not hold. The authors suggested that the approach could potentially be generalized to other disease states and immunological phenotypes. According to a later analysis, TCR association rates differed among HLA loci, with DRB1 alleles showing the most associated TCRs and HLA-C alleles showing the fewest. In an earlier analysis of some 540 of the donors, most TCR beta V segments appeared in productive rearrangements about 90% or about 30% of the time, broadly matching IMGT annotations. In a later analysis, HLA-associated TCR beta chains showed more clonal expansion and lower generation probabilities than non-associated chains that were equally common. Most CMV-associated TCR beta chains appeared to be HLA-restricted in a later analysis, and the HLA associations seemed to be driven largely by CMV exposure. A later analysis associated 16,951 TCR beta sequences with specific HLA alleles at a false discovery rate of 0.05. Because counts were too low, seventeen rarely observed V segments, including chromosome 9 orphons, were excluded from the earlier analysis of around 590 of the donors. The study gave a list of 150 to 200 TCR beta chains associated with cytomegalovirus. For the cohort, immune exposure information was limited to CMV serostatus. HLA typing was unavailable for some donors at each locus, so association tests used only the typed subset. Correlated functional status among segregating V segments might reflect linkage disequilibrium, but an unknown experimental factor could not be ruled out. In both the original and validation cohorts, the classifier was reported to diagnose cytomegalovirus status with high specificity and sensitivity.

Library generation was performed with the immunoSEQ multiplex PCR assay. A mixture of 60 forward primers for TCR Vbeta segments and 13 reverse primers for TCR Jbeta segments was used in the multiplex PCR. Amplification of the CDR3 region of rearranged TCR beta genes was performed with a multiplex PCR assay on genomic DNA. Amplified TCR beta libraries were sequenced as 87-base-pair reads on the Illumina HiSeq System. The authors processed their data as follows. A later analysis counted tens of millions of unique TCR beta chains across the 500 to 850 repertoires, and around 9.9 million of these chains were shared by at least two donors. A nearest-neighbor algorithm error-corrected the raw reads and collapsed the reads into unique sequences, merging closely related sequences to remove PCR and sequencing errors. To assign V, D and J gene segments, CDR3 sequences were aligned to IMGT reference sequences. For a sequence to be retained, a match of at least six nucleotides was required to both a V gene segment and a J gene segment. Rearrangements were called productive when the CDR3 lacked stop codons and stayed in frame with V and J; all others were non-productive. Following IMGT convention, CDR3 was defined as the stretch from the second conserved V-encoded cysteine up to the conserved J-encoded phenylalanine. Sequences without an unambiguous match to a single V gene segment were excluded from the earlier analysis of about 600 of the donors. In an earlier analysis of a few hundred of the donors, V segments were called functional above 56.7% productive rearrangements and were called segregating when the between-donor standard deviation exceeded 5%. To diagnose cytomegalovirus status from the catalog of TCR beta chain sequences, a statistical classification framework was built. V and J gene assignment, in a later analysis, came from comparing TCR nucleotide sequences with IMGT/GENE-DB human TR gene sequences. A later analysis assigned CDR3 sequences and most-parsimonious VDJ recombination scenarios with the TCRdist pipeline. A later analysis defined each TCR beta chain by its CDR3 amino acid sequence plus V-gene family, and excluded reads lacking a unique V-gene family. As a way to deal with suspected cross-contamination and a sequencing artifact, a later analysis dropped over 550 nucleotide sequences that were highly shared and had low generation probability. In a later analysis, a clonal expansion index for each public chain was calculated from normalized within-repertoire ranks of inferred template counts. In a later analysis, generation probabilities were computed using a VDJ recombination model fitted to out-of-frame rearrangements, and the results were checked against IGoR. In a later analysis, hypergeometric tests were used to score TCR-TCR, TCR-HLA and TCR-CMV co-occurrence, with a repertoire-size bias correction applied to TCR pairs. To estimate false discovery rates, a later analysis permuted the HLA or CMV assignments 20 times. A later analysis grouped co-occurring TCRs with DBSCAN, adding TCRdist sequence similarity when clustering within HLA-allele-positive subsets. Repertoires with fewer than 30,000 or more than 120,000 public chains were left out of co-occurrence clustering, as were five repertoires with anomalous nucleotide sharing. Drawn from immuneACCESS, this table holds only the in-frame rearrangements with V and J called that TCRdb kept. Clones are partly lost; checked studies trace under half to an unresolved V gene and leave the rest unexplained. V, J and clone size are those of that table, while D and trimming were read from the DNA. The sample records approximately 130,000 clones, 75% of which are singletons. 3.1% of the sample is in the top ten clones.

This sequence originates from a young man in good health and CMV-seronegative. The material sequenced was PBMCs.

The sequenced DNA: TGTGCCAGCAGTTCGGGAGGGGGGAAGAGCTCCTACGAGCAGTACTTC. Its coded protein is CASSSGGGKSSYEQYF. The sequence links TRBV6-6 to TRBJ2-7, with TRBD2 matching 8 junction bases. V ends up 4 bases short and J 0 bases short, with an unmatched junction base count of 8. The cysteine opens and the phenylalanine closes a CDR3 of 16 amino acids. Solely the CDR3 DNA is kept, with 48 bases framed from the first base. For CDR1 and CDR2, the germline V gene (reference sequence) lists MNHNY and SVGAGI.